A single sample gave rise to the 21 T cell receptor beta chains below, sequenced in a study of Ad26.COV2.S vaccination and SARS-CoV-2 variants. Clones were sequenced by immunoSEQ multiplex PCR, and TCRdb holds only the in-frame ones, with some missing. The sample contains about 350,000 clones, around 83% of which appear only once. Treatment meaning: roughly 19 received Ad26.COV2.S at low or high dose, single or two shots; roughly five received placebo; per-sample allocation not given. Samples were taken on day 63 after the first vaccine or placebo injection. The sequencing used peripheral blood, collected in a trial of Ad26.COV2.S vaccine versus placebo. These receptors were obtained from a person between 18 and 59 years old who received the Ad26.COV2.S COVID-19 vaccine or a placebo.

This rearrangement joins TRBV6-1 to TRBJ1-1; no clear D gene. V lost 0 bases, J lost 1 base, and 9 bases lay in between. The CDR3 has 15 residues. Per germline, CDR1 MNHNS and CDR2 SASEGT. The CDR3 protein is CASSEAWGRNTEAFF. As DNA, the CDR3 is TGTGCCAGCAGTGAAGCGTGGGGTCGGAACACTGAAGCTTTCTTT.

CDR3 DNA sequence: TGCGCCAGCAGCCAAGGACTAGCGGGCACCCGGAATGAGCAGTTCTTC. This sequence encodes CASSQGLAGTRNEQFF. This rearrangement joins TRBV4-1 to TRBJ2-1; TRBD2 matches 10 bases. The germline gives CDR1 MGHRA, CDR2 YSYEKL. The V and J ends lost 1 base and 7 bases, in that order; junction bases with no gene match: 7. CDR3 length: 16 residues.

The chain joins TRBV9 to TRBJ1-6; unclear D gene. Germline V gene sequence: CDR1 SGDLS, CDR2 YYNGEE. V dropped 10 bases and J dropped 6 bases, with 14 bases sitting between them. This CDR3 is 13 amino acids long. The CDR3 is CAGAPSPNSPLHF. In nucleotides, the CDR3 is TGTGCCGGAGCTCCATCCCCTAATTCACCCCTCCACTTT.

This rearrangement joins TRBV18 to TRBJ1-5; 7 bases line up with TRBD1. V lost 5 bases to trimming and J lost 6 bases; unmatched junction nucleotides: 22. CDR3 size: 19 residues. The germline V gene encodes CDR1 KGHSH and CDR2 LQKENI. CDR3: CASSDLFIGGAGVVQPQHF. The CDR3 nucleotides read TGTGCCAGCTCAGACTTATTCATAGGGGGCGCCGGGGTCGTTCAGCCCCAGCATTTT.

Comments on this clone: In the same sample, other DNA sequences code for this CDR3. This chain connects TRBV7-6 to TRBJ1-5; a weak D match, TRBD1 (6 bases). V lost 3 bases and J 3 bases, leaving 12 bases between the germline ends. Germline-derived CDR1 and CDR2 are SGHVS and FNYEAQ. The CDR3 has 15 residues. The CDR3 nucleotides are TGTGCCAGCAGCTTGGAACAGGGCTTCAATCAGCCCCAGCATTTT. It codes for CASSLEQGFNQPQHF.

This sequence joins TRBV5-1 and TRBJ2-7, with D tentatively TRBD2 (6 bases). This CDR3 is 14 amino acids long. Trimming took 0 bases from V and 7 from J, leaving 14 bases between them. Germline assignment: CDR1 SGHRS and CDR2 YFSETQ. The CDR3 sequence: CASSLVVDSGEQYF. The CDR3 bases are TGCGCCAGCAGCTTGGTCGTAGACAGCGGGGAGCAGTACTTC.

The V call is TRBV6-6, the J call TRBJ2-4; D ambiguous. The CDR3 consists of 16 residues. CDR1 and CDR2 (germline): MNHNY, SVGAGI (reference sequence). V lost 8 bases and J 1 base, leaving 18 bases between the germline ends. The CDR3 DNA follows: TGTGCCAGCCTCCCTGATTTGGGGATCGCCAAAAACATTCAGTACTTC. This encodes CASLPDLGIAKNIQYF.

The J gene is TRBJ2-2, the V gene TRBV19; D is undetermined. There are 12 residues in the CDR3. Germline CDR1 is LNHDA and CDR2 is SQIVND (reference sequence). V lost 7 bases and J 6 bases, leaving 9 bases between the germline ends. CDR3 sequence reads: CASISWAGELFF. The CDR3 nucleotides read TGTGCCAGTATTTCGTGGGCCGGGGAGCTGTTTTTT.

The chain uses TRBV11-3 and TRBJ2-1, with TRBD1 matching 8 bases. The CDR3 spans 15 residues. Germline V gives CDR1 SGHNT, CDR2 YENEEA. V shed 1 base and J 5 bases; nucleotides not matched to a gene: 4. The CDR3: CASSLGTGINNEQFF. DNA for the CDR3: TGTGCCAGCAGCTTAGGGACAGGGATAAACAATGAGCAGTTCTTC.

This clone has only one observation. The chain employs TRBV5-4 and TRBJ2-6; D gene unclear. This CDR3 has 15 residues. V was pared by 0 bases and J by 0 bases, with 4 bases between. Germline V lookup: CDR1 SGHNT, CDR2 YYREEE (reference sequence). CDR3 sequence reads: CASSLDDSGANVLTF. CDR3 DNA: TGTGCCAGCAGCTTGGACGACTCTGGGGCCAACGTCCTGACTTTC. Combining the CDR3 with reference TRBV5-4 and TRBJ2-6 gives the whole variable domain ETGVTQSPTHLIKTRGQQVTLRCSSQSGHNTVSWYQQALGQGPQFIFQYYREEENGRGNFPPRFSGLQFPNYSSELNVNALELDDSALYLCASSLDDSGANVLTFGAGSRLTVL.

This clone showed up just once. V usage is TRBV6-5 and J usage is TRBJ2-3; TRBD1 might be the D (6 bases). CDR3 length: 15 residues. CDR1 is MNHEY, CDR2 SVGAGI, per germline. Trimming cost V 7 bases and J 2 bases, with 16 bases left between them. This CDR3 reads CASNWAGANTDTQYF. Here the CDR3 DNA reads TGTGCCAGCAATTGGGCAGGGGCGAACACAGATACGCAGTATTTT.

The genes are TRBV3-1 (or the pseudogene TRBV3-2) and TRBJ1-5, with no clear D. Trimming stripped 3 bases from V and 3 bases from J, with 24 bases between. Germline CDR1 is LGHDT and CDR2 is YNNKEL (reference sequence). CDR3 size: 19 residues. The CDR3 reads CASSHLYQRFRTLNQPQHF. Here the CDR3 DNA reads TGTGCCAGCAGCCATCTGTACCAACGGTTCCGTACACTCAATCAGCCCCAGCATTTT.

The chain employs TRBV6-5 and TRBJ2-2; D remains ambiguous. CDR1 and CDR2 from the germline V gene are MNHEY and SVGAGI. V was trimmed by 3 bases and J by 7 bases, leaving 6 bases between them. The CDR3 loop spans 12 amino acids. The CDR3 DNA follows: TGTGCCAGCAGTTATAGAGTCGGGGAGCTGTTTTTT. This gives the protein CASSYRVGELFF.

V usage is TRBV11-3 and J usage is TRBJ2-5; D is unclear. Germline assignment: CDR1 SGHNT and CDR2 YENEEA. Trimming cost V 1 base and J 5 bases, with 8 bases left between them. The CDR3 totals 13 residues. The CDR3, as DNA: TGTGCCAGCAGCTTAGGACGTTCCGAGACCCAGTACTTC. This sequence encodes CASSLGRSETQYF.

V gene TRBV4-1 combines with J gene TRBJ2-1, with D maybe TRBD1 (5 bases). Per germline, CDR1 MGHRA and CDR2 YSYEKL. Trimming cost V 0 bases and J 9 bases, with 12 bases left between them. The CDR3 has 14 residues. The CDR3 DNA is TGCGCCAGCAGCCAAGAAAGGCAGGGTACTGAGCAGTTCTTC. Translation: CASSQERQGTEQFF.

This clone occurred a few times. The CDR3 DNA reads TGTGCCAGCAGTGAAGGGCCCGGGACAGGAAAGACCTTC. This translates into CASSEGPGTGKTF. This rearrangement joins TRBV6-1 to TRBJ1-2, with TRBD1 matching over 8 bases. The CDR3 consists of 13 residues. V shed 1 base, J shed 14 bases, and the junction held 9 bases outside the gene matches. The germline CDR1 and CDR2 sequences are MNHNS and SASEGT.

The gene calls are TRBV10-3 and TRBJ2-5; 8 bases agree with TRBD2. V gave up 8 bases and J gave up 2 bases; unmatched junction bases: 4. The length of the CDR3 is 13 residues. In germline, CDR1 is ENHRY, CDR2 SYGVKD. CDR3 loop: CAIQRERQETQYF. The CDR3 DNA follows: TGTGCCATCCAGCGGGAGCGGCAAGAGACCCAGTACTTC.

The V call is TRBV11-2, the J call TRBJ1-5; TRBD1 matches 7 bases. Germline V lookup: CDR1 SGHAT, CDR2 FQNNGV. CDR3 size: 13 residues. V dropped 8 bases and J dropped 4; count of bases not matched to a gene: 5. The CDR3, as DNA: TGTGCCAGCTGCACAGGGGCGAATCAGCCCCAGCATTTT. Amino acid sequence: CASCTGANQPQHF.

This clone came up many times. The chain joins TRBV23-1 to TRBJ1-3; a possible D gene is TRBD1 (6 bases). TRBV23-1 has ORF status, its function being uncertain. This CDR3 is 15 amino acids long. V was shortened by 5 bases and J by 0 bases, with 11 bases between the two germline ends. Written as DNA, the CDR3 is TGCGCCAGCAGTAAACAGGGAGGCTCTGGAAACACCATATATTTT. This gives the protein CASSKQGGSGNTIYF.

This clone was seen a handful of times. The genes are TRBV9 and TRBJ2-1, with unresolved D. From germline, CDR1 is SGDLS and CDR2 YYNGEE. Deletions cut 1 base from V and 6 bases from J, with 14 bases between. The CDR3 contains 15 residues. The CDR3 sequence: CASSVLGSTLNEQFF. Here the CDR3 DNA reads TGTGCCAGCAGCGTATTAGGGTCTACCCTCAATGAGCAGTTCTTC.

J is TRBJ1-4 and V is TRBV15, with 8 bases matching TRBD1. The CDR3 totals 15 residues. V gave up 11 bases and J gave up 0 bases; unmatched junction bases: 8. Germline loops: CDR1 LNHNV, CDR2 YYDKDF (reference sequence). CDR3 in DNA: TGTGCCGCCTTAGACAGGGGAGCAACTAATGAAAAACTGTTTTTT. It yields the protein CAALDRGATNEKLFF.